The entry below gives a single T cell receptor beta chain sequence along with its context. Its antigen is still unknown. No qualities accompany the bases; no much larger clone lies one base away. The CDR3 regions of human TCRbeta chains were analyzed by immunosequencing. Per the authors' processing: TCRs in the repertoires were matched against a reference library of SARS-CoV-2-specific TCRs that had been generated with the MIRA antigen-specificity platform. Breadth meant the fraction of unique TCRs that were SARS-CoV-2-associated, whereas depth meant the fraction of total T cells that were SARS-CoV-2-associated. Using the MIRA data, each spike-specific TCR was assigned both to the spike region to which the TCR was reactive and to a CD4 or CD8 class. Log10-transformed breadth and depth values were compared by one-way ANOVA with Sidak's multiple comparisons tests. The table was pulled from immuneACCESS by TCRdb, which kept in-frame rearrangements only. Such tables lose some clones; where checked, under half of the loss comes from unresolved V genes, and the rest has no known cause. V and J calls and clone size are those listed in that table; D and trimming were worked out from the DNA. The sample includes roughly 200,000 clones, with approximately 89% observed a single time. Roughly 3.5% of the sample comes from the top ten.

This sample's time point label indicates: about 28 days (+/-7) after the second vaccine dose. AZD1222 recipients whose second dose came at about 4 weeks and those whose second dose came at about 12 weeks were combined into one group, since spike-specific TCR depth and breadth did not differ between the two schedules. Vaccinee samples came from UK trials COV001 and COV002, including a single-blind randomized controlled phase 2/3 trial of AZD1222 (ChAdOx1 nCoV-19) in healthy adults. For TCRbeta chain sequencing, PBMC samples were collected from trial participants at day 0 and at day 28 after the second dose. Sequences SGHRS (CDR1) and YFSETQ (CDR2) are obtained from the germline V gene. V ends up 2 bases short and J 3 bases short, with an unmatched junction base count of 3. The CDR3 holds 15 amino acids from the cysteine to the phenylalanine. Only the CDR3 DNA is retained, 45 bases long and in frame from the first base.

This entry belongs to a study of T cell responses to AZD1222 COVID-19 vaccine (dated by TCRdb to the early 2020s). Background on the whole study: A total of 233 trial participants underwent TCR sequencing, of whom about 200 had received two doses of AZD1222 and 26 had received two doses of the MenACWY control vaccine. Trial participants were enrolled by age into subgroups of 18-55, 56-69 and 70-plus years, and approximately 150, 30 and 60 TCR-sequenced participants, respectively, were included in these subgroups. On the study overall, not on this receptor specifically: After two AZD1222 doses, both the breadth and the depth of spike-specific TCRs were significantly higher than at day 0 and than in MenACWY recipients. Nearly half of unique spike-specific TCRs reportedly recognized epitopes outside regions mutated in the B.1.351 and B.1.1.7 variants. In the small 56-69-year group, the increase in depth fell short of significance, most likely because of low power. The whole spike protein was spanned by vaccine-associated CD4 TCRs, and dominant responses were seen in regions 160-218 and 743-854. Most participants were white British and females outnumbered males, and the authors suggested that clonal diversity may have been underestimated. No day 14 peak-response samples were available, so repertoires were characterized only after the peak T cell response. Conclusions about previously exposed vaccinees were limited because only 6 or 7 AZD1222 recipients were SARS-CoV-2 seropositive at baseline.

The V and J genes are TRBV5-1 and TRBJ2-1; TRBD1 fits 9 bases in the junction. The specimen was peripheral blood, collected 28 days after the second AZD1222 dose. The receptor was derived from an adult who received the AZD1222 COVID-19 vaccine. The bases read TGCGCCAGCAGCTTACGGACAGGGGTCTACAATGAGCAGTTCTTC. Its protein reads: CASSLRTGVYNEQFF.